Sequencing of this T cell receptor (beta chain) was carried out in a study of blood T cells in healthy people across ages. V shed 8 bases and J shed 1 base, with 13 bases lying between them. CDR3 size: 14 residues. Germline assignment: CDR1 MNHEY and CDR2 SVGEGT. A second PCR of roughly 6 to 12 cycles used a sample-barcoded 5' primer and a J-beta primer mix. A single record per CDR3 protein comes from TCRdb applying MiXCR to the 5' RACE reads. Among 1.2 million to 1.5 million distinct CDR3 sequences listed, 42% were seen once. Caucasian, healthy and from Russia, the donors were aged between about 6 and 90. A minimum of 6.5 million PBMCs was isolated per sample.

Sequencing was carried out using blood. The clonotype comes from a woman between 18 and 30 years old in good health. The chain couples TRBV6-2 or TRBV6-3 to TRBJ2-3, with D possibly called TRBD1 or TRBD2 (5 bases each). CDR3 bases: TGTGCCAGCTCGGGAATACAGGGCACAGATACGCAGTATTTT. Translating it yields CASSGIQGTDTQYF.